These 17 T cell receptor beta chains share one sample of origin, sequenced in a study of cytomegalovirus exposure and HLA in healthy donors. Use of 60 Vbeta and 13 Jbeta primers characterized the PCR. TCRdb's table, derived via immunoSEQ multiplex PCR, lists solely in-frame clones and lacks some. The sample holds under 100,000 clones, around 81% seen once. Sequenced material: PBMCs. These TCRs come from a woman in her sixties or seventies in good health and CMV-seropositive.

This clone was counted a few times. The chain is built from TRBV5-4 and TRBJ1-1; D call uncertain. Trimming stripped 3 bases from V and 1 base from J, with 7 bases between. CDR3 length: 13 amino acids. CDR1 is SGHNT, CDR2 YYREEE, per germline (reference sequence). The CDR3 region has the DNA TGTGCCAGCAGCTACCTAGAGAACACTGAAGCTTTCTTT. Translating gives CASSYLENTEAFF. Based on the CDR3 plus reference TRBV5-4 and TRBJ1-1, the full variable domain is ETGVTQSPTHLIKTRGQQVTLRCSSQSGHNTVSWYQQALGQGPQFIFQYYREEENGRGNFPPRFSGLQFPNYSSELNVNALELDDSALYLCASSYLENTEAFFGQGTRLTVV.

The chain uses TRBV5-4 and TRBJ2-7; D perhaps matches TRBD1 (6 bases). The length of the CDR3 is 13 residues. Trimming left V 3 bases short and J 4 bases short, with 11 bases between. In germline, CDR1 is SGHNT, CDR2 YYREEE (reference sequence). CDR3 in amino acids: CASSWGQGYEQYF. CDR3 bases: TGTGCCAGCAGCTGGGGACAAGGATACGAGCAGTACTTC. Complete variable domain (other parts from reference TRBV5-4 and TRBJ2-7): ETGVTQSPTHLIKTRGQQVTLRCSSQSGHNTVSWYQQALGQGPQFIFQYYREEENGRGNFPPRFSGLQFPNYSSELNVNALELDDSALYLCASSWGQGYEQYFGPGTRLTVT.

This clone appeared a few times. The chain joins TRBV5-8 to TRBJ1-3; D remains unclear. V was clipped by 3 bases and J by 0 bases, with 10 bases between them. The CDR3 has 15 residues. Germline CDR1 and CDR2: SGHTS and YDEGEE. The chain's CDR3 is CASSYPGFSGNTIYF. Here the CDR3 DNA reads TGTGCCAGCAGCTACCCAGGTTTCTCTGGAAACACCATATATTTT.

J is TRBJ1-2 and V is TRBV28; D ambiguous. The germline V gene has CDR1 MDHEN and CDR2 SYDVKM. The CDR3 covers 14 residues. Between the trimmed V and J ends, which lost 4 bases and 4 bases, there was a span of 13 bases. CDR3 in DNA: TGTGCCAGCAGTTCTCCCCAGGCTACCTATGGCTACACCTTC. Its translation: CASSSPQATYGYTF.

This clone was detected once. The chain joins TRBV19 to TRBJ2-1, with D tentatively TRBD1 (6 bases). CDR3 length equals 14 residues. Germline CDR1 and CDR2: LNHDA and SQIVND (reference sequence). Trimming removed 3 bases at V and 6 bases at J, with 12 bases between. The CDR3 DNA sequence: TGTGCCAGTAGTATGTCAGGGGACGTCAATGAGCAGTTCTTC. Protein sequence: CASSMSGDVNEQFF.

A few counts support this clone. The V and J genes are TRBV6-1 and TRBJ2-7, with D maybe TRBD1 (5 bases). The CDR3 is 13 amino acids. Germline V CDR1 and CDR2: MNHNS, SASEGT. The germline V and J ends were trimmed by 7 bases and 3 bases, with 13 bases remaining between them. CDR3 in DNA: TGTGCCAGCAACCTGCGGCAGGGCTACGAGCAGTACTTC. Amino acids: CASNLRQGYEQYF.

V and J are TRBV19 and TRBJ2-3; 8 nucleotides match TRBD2. V lost 0 bases, J lost 6 bases, and 5 bases stayed unmatched. This CDR3 has 15 amino acids. CDR1 is LNHDA and CDR2 is SQIVND in the germline V gene (reference sequence). The CDR3 region is CASSIDPAGVDTQYF. For the CDR3, the DNA is TGTGCCAGTAGTATAGACCCAGCGGGAGTGGATACGCAGTATTTT.

The V gene is TRBV4-3, the J gene TRBJ1-1, with no clear D. V was clipped by 0 bases and J by 5 bases, with 13 bases between them. The CDR3 sequence is 15 residues long. Germline V gene sequence: CDR1 LGHNA, CDR2 YSLEER. CDR3 sequence: CASSQDYGGRTEAFF. The CDR3 DNA is TGCGCCAGCAGCCAAGACTATGGAGGTCGGACTGAAGCTTTCTTT.

The chain recombines TRBV30 with TRBJ2-5; D is ambiguous. The CDR3 contains 10 residues. CDR1 is GTSNPN, CDR2 SVGIG, per germline (reference sequence). Trimming took off 2 bases at V and 6 bases at J, with 4 bases between the two ends. The CDR3 loop is CAWSSKTQYF. The DNA for the CDR3 is TGTGCCTGGAGTTCAAAGACCCAGTACTTC.

The chain uses TRBV9 and TRBJ2-7; 7 bases are a match to TRBD2. In germline, CDR1 is SGDLS, CDR2 YYNGEE. J gave up 2 bases and V 0 bases, and 8 bases lay outside the gene matches. There are 16 residues in the CDR3. CDR3 in amino acids: CASSVGAGEGPYEQYF. Written as DNA, the CDR3 is TGTGCCAGCAGCGTAGGGGCGGGAGAGGGCCCCTACGAGCAGTACTTC. Complete variable domain (other parts from reference TRBV9 and TRBJ2-7): DSGVTQTPKHLITATGQRVTLRCSPRSGDLSVYWYQQSLDQGLQFLIQYYNGEERAKGNILERFSAQQFPDLHSELNLSSLELGDSALYFCASSVGAGEGPYEQYFGPGTRLTVT.

This chain uses TRBV9 with TRBJ1-1; D might be TRBD1 (6 bases). With 0 bases removed from V and 5 bases from J, the gap between germline ends came to 11 bases. The CDR3 is 14 amino acids. Germline CDR1 and CDR2: SGDLS and YYNGEE. CDR3 sequence (DNA): TGTGCCAGCAGCGTAGAGGGGGTGGGGACTGAAGCTTTCTTT. This sequence encodes CASSVEGVGTEAFF. The variable domain in full, completed from reference TRBV9 and TRBJ1-1, reads DSGVTQTPKHLITATGQRVTLRCSPRSGDLSVYWYQQSLDQGLQFLIQYYNGEERAKGNILERFSAQQFPDLHSELNLSSLELGDSALYFCASSVEGVGTEAFFGQGTRLTVV.

The CDR3 DNA follows: TGTGCCAGCACCAGGGATGGCACCGGGGAGCTGTTTTTT. Its protein is CASTRDGTGELFF. V usage is TRBV6-1 and J usage is TRBJ2-2; tentative D call: TRBD1 (5 bases). The CDR3 length is 13 residues. Germline assignment: CDR1 MNHNS and CDR2 SASEGT. The V end lost 7 bases, the J end lost 4 bases, and 10 bases lay between the germline ends.

J is TRBJ2-3 and V is TRBV5-1, with 8 positions matching TRBD2. V dropped 0 bases and J dropped 6; count of bases not matched to a gene: 3. This CDR3 spans 14 amino acids. Germline V CDR1 and CDR2: SGHRS, YFSETQ. The chain's CDR3 is CASSLAPGGDTQYF. In nucleotides, the CDR3 is TGCGCCAGCAGCTTGGCCCCGGGGGGGGATACGCAGTATTTT.

The chain recombines TRBV9 with TRBJ2-2, with D possibly being TRBD2 (5 bases). This CDR3 region has 17 residues. CDR1 is SGDLS and CDR2 is YYNGEE in the germline V gene. The V end was cut by 0 bases, the J end by 0 bases, with 12 bases between. The CDR3 bases are TGTGCCAGCAGCGTAGCCCCGGCGGGTTCGAACACCGGGGAGCTGTTTTTT. It yields the protein CASSVAPAGSNTGELFF.

The chain has TRBV10-3 and TRBJ2-3; TRBD1 matches at 7 bases. The junction had 9 bases not matched to a gene; V was cut back by 3 bases and J by 0 bases. CDR3 length equals 17 residues. From germline, CDR1 is ENHRY and CDR2 SYGVKD. The CDR3, as DNA: TGTGCCATCAGTGATCGGGACAGCAGACCTAGCACAGATACGCAGTATTTT. The encoded protein is CAISDRDSRPSTDTQYF.

The J gene is TRBJ2-1, the V gene TRBV25-1; possible D gene TRBD2, 6 bases. Germline loops: CDR1 MGHDK, CDR2 SYGVNS. The CDR3 loop spans 13 amino acids. The ends were cut back, 8 bases at V and 7 bases at J, with 15 bases in the middle. The CDR3 sequence: CASRPGALNEQFF. CDR3 coding DNA: TGTGCCAGCCGACCGGGAGCTTTAAATGAGCAGTTCTTC.

The chain recombines TRBV15 with TRBJ2-7; 9 bases agree with TRBD2. The CDR3 loop spans 14 amino acids. V shed 8 bases, J shed 4 bases, and the junction held 9 bases outside the gene matches. The germline gives CDR1 LNHNV, CDR2 YYDKDF (reference sequence). CDR3 loop: CATRAAGGLYEQYF. For the CDR3, the DNA is TGTGCCACCCGAGCAGCGGGAGGATTGTACGAGCAGTACTTC.